The clone carrying this T cell receptor beta chain came up once. Antigen: not known. Between the trimmed V and J ends, which lost 3 bases and 7 bases, there was a span of 15 bases. CDR3 size: 15 residues. In germline, CDR1 is SGHTA, CDR2 FQGNSA. The sample originates from a study of tumor-infiltrating lymphocytes in localized non-small cell lung cancer. Study-wide background: From each patient, both tumor and uninvolved lung, non-adjacent to tumor, were sampled. The study, taken as a whole, reports: Only some patients had TCR sequencing, depending on available tissue. Higher tumor T cell infiltration than in uninvolved lung was supported by TCRbeta sequencing. Immunotypes IM1 and IM2 had similar TCR-derived T-cell fractions.

Here immunoSEQ multiplex PCR was the method, and the copy in TCRdb shows in-frame clones only, minus some. Altogether about 14,000 clones are present, about 70% being singletons, with the ten largest covering approximately 4%. This receptor was obtained from a human donor with non-small cell lung cancer. The V call is TRBV7-2, the J call TRBJ1-4, with a weak D call TRBD1 (6 bases). Sequenced: lung tumor tissue. CDR3 sequence reads: CASSLSQGGGEKLFF. As DNA, the CDR3 is TGTGCCAGCAGCTTGTCACAGGGTGGGGGTGAAAAACTGTTTTTT.